Below are 5 T cell receptor beta chains sequenced from a single sample in a study of cytomegalovirus exposure and HLA in healthy donors. PCR used 60 Vbeta primers and 13 Jbeta primers. Some clones are missing from TCRdb's copy, which holds only in-frame ones; the method was immunoSEQ multiplex PCR. This table has some 170,000 clones, over 75% appearing once. The sequenced sample consisted of PBMCs. The receptor set was obtained from a man aged 35-49 years in good health and CMV-seropositive.

This clone was observed a few times. This sequence joins TRBV30 and TRBJ2-2; maybe TRBD2 (5 bases). This CDR3 has 13 residues. Trimming shortened V by 5 bases and J by 1 base, and 8 bases separated the two germline ends. The germline gives CDR1 GTSNPN, CDR2 SVGIG (reference sequence). CDR3: CAWGLLNTGELFF. DNA for the CDR3: TGTGCCTGGGGACTGCTGAACACCGGGGAGCTGTTTTTT.

This sequence joins TRBV28 and TRBJ1-3; D unclear. The V gene lost 2 bases and the J gene lost 4 bases, with 6 bases spanning the gap. In germline, CDR1 is MDHEN, CDR2 SYDVKM. The CDR3 spans 13 residues. CDR3 nucleotides: TGTGCCAGCAGTTTAACAACGGGAAACACCATATATTTT. Its translation: CASSLTTGNTIYF.

V and J are TRBV7-9 and TRBJ2-1, with D unresolved. This CDR3 has 13 residues. V gave up 5 bases and J gave up 3 bases, with 8 bases separating them. Germline values: CDR1 SEHNR, CDR2 FQNEAQ (reference sequence). The CDR3 DNA follows: TGTGCCAGCAGCGTACTCGGCTACAATGAGCAGTTCTTC. Its protein product is CASSVLGYNEQFF.

This clone appeared a single time. The chain has TRBV11-3 and TRBJ2-2; D might be TRBD1 (5 bases). The CDR3 covers 15 residues. V lost 5 bases to trimming and J lost 15 bases, with 25 bases between them. From germline, CDR1 is SGHNT and CDR2 YENEEA. CDR3 coding DNA: TGTGCCAGCAGCCCGAACCCCTCAGGGCCCGGGTCGGTGTTTTTT. Residues: CASSPNPSGPGSVFF.

The chain employs TRBV19 and TRBJ2-3, with D maybe TRBD1 (6 bases). CDR1 is LNHDA, CDR2 SQIVND, per germline (reference sequence). V lost 4 bases to trimming and J lost 3 bases, with 8 bases between them. The CDR3 loop spans 13 amino acids. The CDR3 spells CASSRGLTDTQYF. CDR3 coding DNA: TGTGCCAGTAGTAGGGGGCTTACAGATACGCAGTATTTT.